This entry concerns a single T cell receptor beta chain. The specificity of this receptor is unknown. Base-call qualities are not available, and no considerably larger clone is one nucleotide away. The data are from a study of PD-L1 blockade in urothelial cancer (dated by TCRdb to about 2017). The study in broad terms: Therapy was started in the mid-2010s for all patients, and atezolizumab 1,200 mg was administered intravenously every 3 weeks. The study was an exploratory multi-omic analysis of somatic, immune and clinical correlates of response to PD-L1 blockade with atezolizumab in urothelial cancer. Nine patients reached durable clinical benefit, while 15 to 20 patients did not. In the same patients, pretreatment tumors underwent whole exome sequencing and RNA sequencing in addition to TCR sequencing. Blood samples were analyzed 3 weeks after the start of treatment (second dose) and 6 weeks after the start of treatment. Blood samples gave a median of about 130,000 T cells and approximately 81,000 unique TCRs, with a median clonality of approximately 0.08. Pretreatment blood TCR-seq was available for about 28 patients, at least one posttreatment blood collection was obtained for 24 patients, and tumor TCR-seq was available for 24 patients. Patients had an ECOG performance status of 0 or 1 and had received between 0 and 3 prior chemotherapy regimens. About 90% of the 29 patients were males with bladder-origin urothelial cancer, and about 60% of the 29 reported a prior smoking history. Pretreatment tumor samples, along with matched peripheral blood serially collected before and after atezolizumab treatment, were subjected to TCR sequencing. Progression-free survival longer than 6 months counted as durable clinical benefit, and TCR features were additionally tested against both progression-free and overall survival. General findings and caveats noted by the study authors: Because the sample size was small (n ≈ 28) and many of the analyses were exploratory, the results are meant to be hypothesis-generating. Improved progression-free and overall survival was associated with having pretreatment peripheral blood TCR clonality below the median. Patients with durable benefit showed greater expansion of tumor-associated TCR clones in peripheral blood 3 weeks after starting treatment (n of about 21, p = 0.022).

V and J are truncated by 6 bases and 0 bases respectively, leaving an intervening sequence of 14 bases. The cysteine opens and the phenylalanine closes a CDR3 of 15 amino acids. The DNA shown is the 45-base CDR3, in frame from base 1. CDR1 and CDR2 (ENHRY, SYGVKD) derive from the germline V gene. A total of under 35 patients with locally advanced or metastatic urothelial carcinoma, treated at Memorial Sloan Kettering on a trial protocol, made up the cohort. Peripheral blood mononuclear cells were collected pretreatment and during treatment, with between 1 and 8 total time points obtained per patient. The Qiagen DNeasy Blood extraction kit was used to purify genomic DNA from total PBMCs and tumor samples. Collected pretreatment and during treatment, PBMCs were isolated and stored as previously described. Each PCR received spiked-in synthetic TCR analog templates so that absolute template abundance could be estimated from read counts. Using the immunoSEQ assay, TCRbeta CDR3 regions were amplified from genomic DNA with bias-controlled V and J gene primers. Sequencing of rearranged TCRbeta segments was performed at approximately 20X coverage. Concerning the study's data processing: Sequencing errors were corrected by clustering and CDR3s were annotated against IMGT to assign V, D and J genes. Downstream analyses used only productive TCRbeta rearrangements, leaving out any out-of-frame or stop-codon sequences. Clonality was computed as one minus Shannon entropy normalized by the log of the number of unique productive sequences. Fisher's exact test with Benjamini-Hochberg correction, using a cutoff of adjusted p below 0.01, was how clones that differed between time points or between blood and tumor were identified. TCRdb holds this immuneACCESS table with in-frame rearrangements only. Some clones are missing; in checked studies, unresolved V genes explain under half, and the rest has no known cause. The V and J calls and clone size were taken over from that table, and D and trimming were inferred from the DNA. The sample includes some 20,000 clones, with just over 85% observed a single time. Of the sample, 3% to 4.5% is held by the ten largest clones.

The sequencing used PBMCs, collected around atezolizumab (anti-PD-L1) treatment. This clonotype was obtained from a man aged 45-65 years with urothelial cancer. The rearrangement joined TRBV10-3 to TRBJ1-1; a tentative D call is TRBD1 (6 bases match). The base sequence is TGTGCCATCAGGAGGGGGGGCGACCTGAACACTGAAGCTTTCTTT. Its coded protein is CAIRRGGDLNTEAFF.